What follows are 8 T cell receptor beta chains derived from one specimen sequenced in a study of cytomegalovirus exposure and HLA in healthy donors. Primers for the PCR totalled 60 Vbeta and 13 Jbeta. This table comes from immunoSEQ multiplex PCR, and its TCRdb copy is limited to in-frame clones, with some not included. The sample yields about 130,000 clones, roughly 80% seen once. The sequenced sample was PBMCs. The receptors originated from a woman between 35 and 50 years old in good health and CMV-seronegative.

V and J are TRBV5-4 and TRBJ2-2; D uncertain. The germline V gene has CDR1 SGHNT and CDR2 YYREEE (reference sequence). The CDR3 is made up of 15 amino acids. V was trimmed by 3 bases and J by 0 bases, leaving 9 bases between them. CDR3 residues: CASSSETTNTGELFF. The CDR3 region has the DNA TGTGCCAGCAGCTCCGAGACAACGAACACCGGGGAGCTGTTTTTT.

The chain has TRBV19 and TRBJ2-3; 12 nucleotides line up with TRBD2. Germline CDR1 reads LNHDA; CDR2 reads SQIVND (reference sequence). The ends lost 5 bases at V and 1 base at J; junction bases unmatched: 4. The length of the CDR3 is 16 residues. The chain's CDR3 is CASSARTSGGTDTQYF. The CDR3, as DNA: TGTGCCAGTAGTGCTCGGACTAGCGGGGGCACAGATACGCAGTATTTT.

This clone was picked up a small number of times. This sequence joins TRBV5-1 and TRBJ2-2; tentatively, D is TRBD1 (6 bases). The CDR3 length is 15 residues. Germline V lookup: CDR1 SGHRS, CDR2 YFSETQ. Trimming cost V 5 bases and J 4 bases, with 15 bases left between them. CDR3 sequence reads: CASSLDRGRTGELFF. Written as DNA, the CDR3 is TGCGCCAGCAGTCTGGACAGAGGGCGCACCGGGGAGCTGTTTTTT.

The chain carries TRBV5-4 and TRBJ2-3; 10 nucleotides match TRBD2. V shed 2 bases and J 2 bases; nucleotides not matched to a gene: 2. Germline V gene data show CDR1 as SGHNT and CDR2 as YYREEE (reference sequence). CDR3 length: 15 residues. CDR3 region: CASSLAGGLTDTQYF. Written as DNA, the CDR3 is TGTGCCAGCAGCTTAGCGGGAGGGCTCACAGATACGCAGTATTTT.

The chain uses TRBV10-3 and TRBJ1-2; 7 nucleotides line up with TRBD1. The CDR3 totals 15 residues. Germline V gives CDR1 ENHRY, CDR2 SYGVKD. V dropped 8 bases and J dropped 1; count of bases not matched to a gene: 10. The CDR3 DNA sequence: TGTGCCATCGGCGCCACCGGGACAGTTAACTATGGCTACACCTTC. It is translated as CAIGATGTVNYGYTF.

The chain combines TRBV9 with TRBJ2-2; D is uncertain. In germline, CDR1 is SGDLS, CDR2 YYNGEE. The ends were cut back, 0 bases at V and 2 bases at J, with 8 bases in the middle. The CDR3 consists of 15 residues. CDR3 protein: CASSVGGDNTGELFF. The CDR3 nucleotides read TGTGCCAGCAGCGTAGGCGGAGATAACACCGGGGAGCTGTTTTTT. The variable domain in full, with the rest retrieved from reference TRBV9 and TRBJ2-2, is DSGVTQTPKHLITATGQRVTLRCSPRSGDLSVYWYQQSLDQGLQFLIQYYNGEERAKGNILERFSAQQFPDLHSELNLSSLELGDSALYFCASSVGGDNTGELFFGEGSRLTVL.

The chain combines TRBV5-1 with TRBJ2-7; 8 nucleotides agree with TRBD2. V gave up 0 bases and J gave up 7 bases; unmatched junction bases: 6. The CDR3 contains 14 residues. CDR1 and CDR2 from the germline V gene are SGHRS and YFSETQ. The CDR3 is CASSLAAGVGEQYF. In DNA, the CDR3 is TGCGCCAGCAGCTTGGCAGCGGGAGTGGGGGAGCAGTACTTC.

J is TRBJ2-3 and V is TRBV4-2; 12 positions agree with TRBD2. CDR3 length: 18 amino acids. Germline V lookup: CDR1 LGHNA, CDR2 YNFKEQ. The J segment lost 7 bases and the V segment lost 0 bases, leaving 11 bases of the junction unmatched. CDR3 bases: TGTGCCAGCAGCCAAGAGGACTCGACTAGCGGGAGCCGGTATACGCAGTATTTT. Encoded protein: CASSQEDSTSGSRYTQYF.